The sequence of this T cell receptor beta chain was determined in a study of T-cell reconstitution after alpha-beta-depleted transplantation in children. General observations from the study: The high TCRbeta diversity at day 60 in some patients came from surviving recipient T cells and thymic progenitors. Several hundred expanded graft clones reportedly gave rise to the alpha-beta T cells present about two months after transplant. Fresh T-cell production supplied most of the T-cell counts and diversity seen one year after transplant.

For TCRbeta, the library was prepared with unique molecular identifiers. TCRdb called the PCR reads again in MiXCR, with one record for every CDR3 protein. This sample has just over 950,000 distinct CDR3 sequences; under 30% occur once, and the top ten carry 28%. V was clipped by 2 bases and J by 4 bases, with 12 bases between them. CDR1 GTSNPN and CDR2 SVGIG come from the germline V gene (reference sequence). The CDR3 runs 13 residues. Notes on this clonotype: No antigen is known for it.

Sample: PBMCs, mostly from graft donor cells, taken 360 days after TCRalphabeta/CD19-depleted stem cell transplant. This sequence was found in a boy under two years old who had a stem cell transplant for SCID, so the T cells may come from the graft donor. V is TRBV30 and J is TRBJ2-7; D remains ambiguous. CDR3 in DNA: TGTGCCTGGAGTCACAGAAGATTTTACGAGCAGTACTTC. Translated: CAWSHRRFYEQYF. The entire variable domain, with the rest obtained from reference TRBV30 and TRBJ2-7, is as follows: SQTIHQWPATLVQPVGSPLSLECTVEGTSNPNLYWYRQAAGRGLQLLFYSVGIGQISSEVPQNLSASRPQDRQFILSSKKLLLSDSGFYLCAWSHRRFYEQYFGPGTRLTVT.